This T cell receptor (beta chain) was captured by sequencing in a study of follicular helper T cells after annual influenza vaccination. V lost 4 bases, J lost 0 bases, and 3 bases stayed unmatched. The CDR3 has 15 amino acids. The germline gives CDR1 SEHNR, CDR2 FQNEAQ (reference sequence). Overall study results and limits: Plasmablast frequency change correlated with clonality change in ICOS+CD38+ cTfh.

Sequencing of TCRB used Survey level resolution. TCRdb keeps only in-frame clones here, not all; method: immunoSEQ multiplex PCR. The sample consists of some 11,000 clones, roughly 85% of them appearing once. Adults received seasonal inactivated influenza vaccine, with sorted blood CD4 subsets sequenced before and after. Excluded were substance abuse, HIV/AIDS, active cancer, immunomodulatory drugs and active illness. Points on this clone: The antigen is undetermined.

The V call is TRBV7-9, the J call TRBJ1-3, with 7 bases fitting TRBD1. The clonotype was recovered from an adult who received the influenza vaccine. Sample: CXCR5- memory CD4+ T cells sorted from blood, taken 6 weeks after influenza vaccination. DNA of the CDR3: TGTGCCAGCAGCTCGGACAGGAACTCTGGAAACACCATATATTTT. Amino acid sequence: CASSSDRNSGNTIYF.